This passage covers 22 T cell receptor beta chains from one sample sequenced in a study of T cells in Graves' hyperthyroidism and ophthalmopathy. Amplification targeted TCR beta CDR3 regions from RNA transcripts. Researchers ran a first-round RT-PCR on the TCR CDR3 using the HTBI primer set. From the multiplex PCR reads, TCRdb called clonotypes with MiXCR, one entry per CDR3 protein. The sample consists of about 720,000 distinct CDR3 sequences, about 15% of them appearing once. The sample comprised blood. The receptor source for this set is a man between 18 and 29 years old with Graves' hyperthyroidism.

This chain links TRBV27 with TRBJ1-6, with D uncertain. V lost 6 bases and J 8 bases, leaving 17 bases between the germline ends. CDR1 is MNHEY and CDR2 is SMNVEV in the germline V gene (reference sequence). The CDR3 is made up of 15 amino acids. The CDR3: CASSRLAAGYSPLHF. CDR3 sequence (DNA): TGTGCCAGCAGCCGCCTTGCGGCCGGGTATTCACCCCTCCACTTT.

This clonotype was seen ten or more times. In nucleotides, the CDR3 is TGTGCCAGCTCACCGACTAGCGGGAGCGCCGGGGAGCTGTTTTTT. Translation: CASSPTSGSAGELFF. The chain employs TRBV18 and TRBJ2-2; the match to TRBD2 covers 12 bases. With V trimmed by 3 bases and J by 6 bases, 2 bases remained unmatched. CDR1 is KGHSH, CDR2 LQKENI, per germline. This CDR3 is built from 15 residues.

This clonotype has a handful of counts. A clone one base away is much larger, so this may be a read error. The rearrangement uses TRBV28 and TRBJ2-7; 12 bases are a match to TRBD2. The CDR3 loop spans 21 amino acids. Germline V gene sequence: CDR1 MDHEN, CDR2 SYDVKM. The V gene end was trimmed by 4 bases and the J gene end by 4 bases; junction bases not matched to a gene: 23. CDR3 coding DNA: TGTGCCAGCAGTTCCTCCTCTCATACATCAGGAAGGACTAGCGGGGATTACGAGCAGTACTTC. Residues: CASSSSSHTSGRTSGDYEQYF.

Only one count was recorded for this clonotype. CDR3 bases: TGTGCCATCAGGGGACAGTCCCACACAGATACGCAGTATTTT. Translated, it gives CAIRGQSHTDTQYF. This chain links TRBV10-3 with TRBJ2-3; 7 nucleotides align to TRBD1. The junction had 5 bases not matched to a gene; V was cut back by 6 bases and J by 2 bases. CDR3 size: 14 residues. Germline lookup yields CDR1 ENHRY and CDR2 SYGVKD.

This chain uses TRBV24-1 with TRBJ2-5, with 8 bases matching TRBD2. Unmatched junction bases numbered 11, after V lost 7 bases and J lost 5 bases. Germline-derived CDR1 and CDR2 are KGHDR and SFDVKD. This CDR3 has 15 amino acids. The CDR3 loop is CATSSGPSGLETQYF. CDR3 bases: TGTGCCACCAGCTCCGGGCCTAGCGGGTTGGAGACCCAGTACTTC.

This clonotype was detected ten times or more. The chain carries TRBV18 and TRBJ1-5; D unclear. Trimming left V 3 bases short and J 5 bases short, with 11 bases between. This CDR3 has 14 amino acids. From germline, CDR1 is KGHSH and CDR2 LQKENI. DNA for the CDR3: TGTGCCAGCTCACCCGGTCTCTCTGATCAGCCCCAGCATTTT. It is translated as CASSPGLSDQPQHF.

In its sample, this clonotype was seen many times. CDR3 region: CSANRGVDEQYF. CDR3 bases: TGCAGTGCTAACAGGGGTGTCGACGAGCAGTACTTC. V usage is TRBV20-1 and J usage is TRBJ2-7, with 7 bases lining up with TRBD1. The germline CDR1 and CDR2 sequences are DFQATT and SNEGSKA (reference sequence). The CDR3 runs 12 residues. V shed 4 bases and J 5 bases; nucleotides not matched to a gene: 5.

This clonotype was recorded at least ten times. Relative to the germline gene, one junction end is altered; a read error may explain this. The V and J genes are TRBV6-1 and TRBJ1-1, with D hard to call. CDR1 and CDR2 from the germline V gene are MNHNS and SASEGT. CDR3 size: 14 residues. The CDR3 sequence is CASSEGTTNPEAFF. DNA for the CDR3: TGTGCCAGCAGTGAAGGCACAACGAACCCTGAAGCTTTCTTT.

This clonotype was counted ten times or more. CDR3 region: CSVEDQPGYTF. CDR3 DNA sequence: TGCAGCGTTGAAGATCAACCCGGCTACACCTTC. This chain uses TRBV29-1 with TRBJ1-2; D gene ambiguous. The germline V gene encodes CDR1 SQVTM and CDR2 ANQGSEA. CDR3 length equals 11 residues. Trimming removed 0 bases at V and 8 bases at J, with 7 bases between.

This clonotype was counted ten times or more. This chain joins TRBV16 and TRBJ1-4; no definite D call. This CDR3 region has 14 residues. Germline lookup yields CDR1 KGHSY and CDR2 FQNENV. Trimming shortened V by 2 bases and J by 2 bases, and 6 bases separated the two germline ends. The CDR3 loop reads CASSQRQTNEKLFF. CDR3 nucleotides: TGTGCCAGCAGCCAACGGCAGACTAATGAAAAACTGTTTTTT.

This clonotype was observed many times. The chain is built from TRBV20-1 and TRBJ2-1; the match to TRBD2 covers 10 bases. Trimming at V came to 2 bases and at J to 9 bases, leaving 7 bases not matched to a gene. CDR3 size: 14 residues. Per the germline V gene, CDR1 is DFQATT and CDR2 is SNEGSKA (reference sequence). CDR3: CSARSLAGVGEQFF. CDR3 nucleotide sequence: TGCAGTGCTAGAAGCCTAGCGGGAGTCGGTGAGCAGTTCTTC.

This clonotype was counted ten times or more. The J gene is TRBJ2-1, the V gene TRBV6-1, with TRBD2 matching over 7 bases. V shed 6 bases and J 9 bases; nucleotides not matched to a gene: 8. The germline gives CDR1 MNHNS, CDR2 SASEGT. This CDR3 is 13 amino acids long. CDR3 nucleotide sequence: TGTGCCAGCAGCCCAGCGGGAATCGGTGAGCAGTTCTTC. Its translation is CASSPAGIGEQFF.

Note on this clonotype: A much larger clone lies a single base off, so this may be a read error. The chain is built from TRBV2 and TRBJ1-1; unclear D gene. This CDR3 comprises 13 residues. Germline assignment: CDR1 SNHLY and CDR2 FYNNEI. Trimming took 6 bases from V and 4 from J, leaving 12 bases between them. The chain's CDR3 is CASRAQGPTEAFF. CDR3 nucleotide sequence: TGTGCCAGCAGGGCTCAAGGGCCCACTGAAGCTTTCTTT.

This clonotype has just a few counts. The V gene is TRBV24-1, the J gene TRBJ1-1, with 7 bases aligning to TRBD1. The CDR3 is 15 amino acids. CDR1 KGHDR and CDR2 SFDVKD come from the germline V gene. With 5 bases clipped from V and 1 base from J, the junction kept 6 bases outside the gene matches. CDR3 protein: CATSGQGQGNTEAFF. The CDR3 DNA follows: TGTGCCACCAGTGGACAGGGTCAGGGGAACACTGAAGCTTTCTTT.

The rearrangement links TRBV3-1 to TRBJ2-1; D not resolved. Germline CDR1 is LGHDT and CDR2 is YNNKEL (reference sequence). V lost 5 bases to trimming and J lost 9 bases, with 11 bases between them. This CDR3 contains 12 residues. CDR3: CASSSLWSEQFF. The CDR3 nucleotides read TGTGCCAGCAGCTCACTGTGGAGTGAGCAGTTCTTC.

V and J are TRBV29-1 and TRBJ2-1; D not resolved. CDR3 size: 13 residues. The germline V gene has CDR1 SQVTM and CDR2 ANQGSEA. The V end lost 2 bases, the J end lost 2 bases, and 7 bases lay between the germline ends. The CDR3: CSVELLAYNEQFF. CDR3 bases: TGCAGCGTTGAACTATTAGCCTACAATGAGCAGTTCTTC.

This clonotype was counted only a few times. The rearrangement uses TRBV2 and TRBJ1-2; 10 nucleotides align to TRBD1. V gave up 1 base and J gave up 5 bases; unmatched junction bases: 7. Germline CDR1 SNHLY, CDR2 FYNNEI. The CDR3 loop spans 16 amino acids. CDR3 coding DNA: TGTGCCAGCAGTGAAGGTTTGGGACAGGGGAGATATGGCTACACCTTC. Translation: CASSEGLGQGRYGYTF.

The genes are TRBV20-1 and TRBJ1-6; D gene uncertain. Per the germline V gene, CDR1 is DFQATT and CDR2 is SNEGSKA (reference sequence). The CDR3 totals 13 residues. V was cut by 3 bases and J by 5 bases, with 8 bases left in between. CDR3 coding DNA: TGCAGTGCTAGGGCTGTAAATAATTCACCCCTCCACTTT. Translating it yields CSARAVNNSPLHF.

V is TRBV12-3 or TRBV12-4 and J is TRBJ2-1, with D possibly matching TRBD2 (6 bases). Trimming took 2 bases from V and 7 from J, leaving 12 bases between them. The CDR3 sequence is 14 residues long. CDR3 sequence (DNA): TGTGCCAGCAGTTTAAACGGGGACTGGAATGAGCAGTTCTTC. Encoded protein: CASSLNGDWNEQFF.

The V call is TRBV11-3, the J call TRBJ2-7; tentative D call: TRBD2 (5 bases). The CDR3 contains 16 residues. The germline gives CDR1 SGHNT, CDR2 YENEEA. Trimming took 4 bases from V and 4 from J, leaving 20 bases between them. For the CDR3, the DNA is TGTGCCAGCAGCTCCCATCCTGGGAGTAGGATATACGAGCAGTACTTC. It is translated as CASSSHPGSRIYEQYF. The variable domain in full, completed from reference TRBV11-3 and TRBJ2-7, reads EAGVVQSPRYKIIEKKQPVAFWCNPISGHNTLYWYLQNLGQGPELLIRYENEEAVDDSQLPKDRFSAERLKGVDSTLKIQPAELGDSAVYLCASSSHPGSRIYEQYFGPGTRLTVT.

CDR3 DNA sequence: TGTGCCATCAGTGATTTGGGCAGGAACTACGAGCAGTACTTC. As protein: CAISDLGRNYEQYF. The chain uses TRBV10-3 and TRBJ2-7; no definite D call. The CDR3 loop spans 14 amino acids. Deletions cut 3 bases from V and 3 bases from J, with 12 bases between. The germline V gene encodes CDR1 ENHRY and CDR2 SYGVKD.

This chain uses TRBV6-1 with TRBJ1-2; D is uncertain. V lost 0 bases and J 4 bases, leaving 18 bases between the germline ends. The CDR3 runs 17 residues. Germline V gene lookup returns CDR1 MNHNS and CDR2 SASEGT. The CDR3 bases are TGTGCCAGCAGTGAAGCCCGGGATTTACAAGACCGCTATGGCTACACCTTC. It encodes CASSEARDLQDRYGYTF.